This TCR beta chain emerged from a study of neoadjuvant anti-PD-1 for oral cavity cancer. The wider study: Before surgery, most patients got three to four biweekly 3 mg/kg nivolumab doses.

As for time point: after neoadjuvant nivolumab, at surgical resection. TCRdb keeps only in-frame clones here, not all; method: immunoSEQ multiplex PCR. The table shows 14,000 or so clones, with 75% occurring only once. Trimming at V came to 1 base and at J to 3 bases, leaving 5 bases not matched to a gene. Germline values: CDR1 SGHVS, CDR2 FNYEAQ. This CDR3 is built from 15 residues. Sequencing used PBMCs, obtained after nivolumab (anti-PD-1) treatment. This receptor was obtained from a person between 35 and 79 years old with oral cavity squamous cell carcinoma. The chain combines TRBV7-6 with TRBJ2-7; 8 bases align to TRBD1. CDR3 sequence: CASSLGTGHFYEQYF. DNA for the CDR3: TGTGCCAGCAGCTTAGGGACAGGGCACTTCTACGAGCAGTACTTC.